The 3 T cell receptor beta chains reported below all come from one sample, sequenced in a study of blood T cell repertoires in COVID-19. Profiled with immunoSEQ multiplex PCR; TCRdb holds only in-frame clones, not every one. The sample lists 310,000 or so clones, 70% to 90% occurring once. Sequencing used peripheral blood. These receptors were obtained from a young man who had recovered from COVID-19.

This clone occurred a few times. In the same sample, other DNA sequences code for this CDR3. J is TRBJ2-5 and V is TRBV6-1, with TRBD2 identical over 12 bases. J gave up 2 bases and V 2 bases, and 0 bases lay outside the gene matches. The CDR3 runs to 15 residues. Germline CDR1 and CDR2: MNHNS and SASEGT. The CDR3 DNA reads TGTGCCAGCAGTGAACTAGCGGGAGGGCAAGAGACCCAGTACTTC. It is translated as CASSELAGGQETQYF.

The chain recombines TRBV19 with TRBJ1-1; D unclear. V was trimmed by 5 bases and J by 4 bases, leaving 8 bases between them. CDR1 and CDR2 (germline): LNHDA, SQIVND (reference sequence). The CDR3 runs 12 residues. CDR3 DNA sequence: TGTGCCAGTAGTGCGCCTCCCACTGAAGCTTTCTTT. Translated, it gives CASSAPPTEAFF.

The CDR3 nucleotides read TGCGCCAGCAGCGCGGGGGACACCACAACTAATGAAAAACTGTTTTTT. It codes for CASSAGDTTTNEKLFF. V and J are TRBV5-1 and TRBJ1-4; a possible D gene is TRBD1 (6 bases). The CDR3 sequence is 16 residues long. Germline loops: CDR1 SGHRS, CDR2 YFSETQ. Trimming stripped 4 bases from V and 0 bases from J, with 13 bases between.